These T cell receptor beta chains were read from a single sample in a study of T cell changes during pregnancy in multiple sclerosis. Generated by immunoSEQ multiplex PCR, the TCRdb table keeps only in-frame clones and is missing some. Among about 46,000 clones listed, roughly 93% were seen once. The sequenced sample was CD8+ T cells from peripheral blood mononuclear cells, obtained after pregnancy. The receptors originated from a female donor with multiple sclerosis, enrolled in a pregnancy study. CDR3s include the opening cysteine and the closing phenylalanine or tryptophan. A D gene is named only where the DNA matches it firmly. The listing skips clone size in some rows; elsewhere it reads once, few, many or a size class.

d_gene	abundance	v_gene	j_gene	CDR3aa	CDR3nt
TRBD1	NA	TRBV29-1	TRBJ1-1	CSVEGQGYGEAFF	TGCAGCGTAGAGGGACAGGGATACGGTGAAGCTTTCTTT
NA	NA	TRBV28	TRBJ1-5	CASQRRSGGGNQPQHF	TGTGCCAGCCAAAGAAGGTCAGGCGGGGGCAATCAGCCCCAGCATTTT
NA	NA	TRBV28	TRBJ2-3	CASTRGPGDTQYF	TGTGCCAGCACTAGAGGGCCGGGGGATACGCAGTATTTT
TRBD1	once	TRBV27	TRBJ1-2	CASSFKQGYGYTF	TGTGCCAGCAGTTTTAAACAGGGGTATGGCTACACCTTC
NA	once	TRBV19	TRBJ2-3	CASSPSVDTQYF	TGTGCCAGTAGTCCCAGCGTAGATACGCAGTATTTT
NA	NA	TRBV14	TRBJ2-1	CASSLAVRANEQFF	TGTGCCAGCAGCCTCGCGGTGCGAGCCAATGAGCAGTTCTTC
TRBD2	NA	TRBV27	TRBJ2-1	CASRPSGRYNEQFF	TGTGCCAGCAGACCAAGCGGGAGGTACAATGAGCAGTTCTTC
NA	NA	TRBV7-9	TRBJ1-1	CASSLGHNTEAFF	TGTGCCAGCAGCTTGGGACACAACACTGAAGCTTTCTTT
TRBD2	NA	TRBV4-1	TRBJ2-1	CASSQRAGTSGDEQFF	TGCGCCAGCAGCCAGAGAGCCGGGACTAGCGGGGACGAGCAGTTCTTC
TRBD2	NA	TRBV7-3	TRBJ2-1	CASSFWGTSGGADYNEQFF	TGTGCCAGCAGCTTTTGGGGGACTAGCGGGGGGGCCGATTACAATGAGCAGTTCTTC
TRBD2	NA	TRBV25-1	TRBJ2-1	CASSAGGTTEQFF	TGTGCCAGCAGTGCCGGAGGGACTACCGAGCAGTTCTTC
TRBD1	NA	TRBV5-1	TRBJ2-7	CASSLGMTGGDYEQYF	TGCGCCAGCAGCTTGGGTATGACAGGGGGGGACTACGAGCAGTACTTC
NA	NA	TRBV7-6	TRBJ2-7	CASSPRDNSYEQYF	TGTGCCAGCAGCCCCCGGGACAATTCCTACGAGCAGTACTTC
NA	NA	TRBV13	TRBJ2-2	CASSLRNGELFF	TGTGCCAGCAGCTTACGTAACGGGGAGCTGTTTTTT
TRBD1	NA	TRBV2	TRBJ2-7	CASSEGTGQGIFEQYF	TGTGCCAGCAGTGAAGGTACCGGACAGGGGATCTTCGAGCAGTACTTC
TRBD1	NA	TRBV4-1	TRBJ1-5	CASSQDPQGGSSGQPQHF	TGCGCCAGCAGCCAAGATCCACAGGGGGGATCATCCGGTCAGCCCCAGCATTTT
NA	NA	TRBV21-1	TRBJ2-1	CASSSGLAGEQFF	TGTGCCAGCAGCTCGGGACTAGCGGGTGAGCAGTTCTTC
NA	NA	TRBV19	TRBJ1-5	CASSIRVGDQPQHF	TGTGCCAGTAGTATTCGGGTAGGGGATCAGCCCCAGCATTTT
NA	NA	TRBV6-6	TRBJ2-1	CASSYSLTGEYNEQFF	TGTGCCAGCAGTTACTCACTAACAGGCGAATACAATGAGCAGTTCTTC
TRBD1	NA	TRBV27	TRBJ1-3	CASSTRDRGWPGNTIYF	TGTGCCAGCAGTACCCGGGACAGGGGATGGCCTGGAAACACCATATATTTT
NA	NA	TRBV7-6	TRBJ2-3	CASSFFLTDTQYF	TGTGCCAGCAGCTTTTTTCTCACAGATACGCAGTATTTT
TRBD1	NA	TRBV10-3	TRBJ2-7	CAISGTETGGKEQYF	TGTGCCATCAGTGGAACCGAGACAGGGGGTAAGGAGCAGTACTTC
NA	NA	TRBV29-1	TRBJ1-2	CSVEGGGGRPNYGYTF	TGCAGCGTTGAAGGGGGGGGAGGGCGACCTAACTATGGCTACACCTTC
NA	NA	TRBV27	TRBJ2-3	CASSFPTEGTQYF	TGTGCCAGCAGTTTCCCAACAGAGGGTACGCAGTATTTT
NA	NA	TRBV5-5	TRBJ2-7	CASSLEVGAYEQYF	TGTGCCAGCAGCTTGGAGGTAGGAGCCTACGAGCAGTACTTC
NA	NA	TRBV5-4	TRBJ2-1	CASSLELAPTGEQFF	TGTGCCAGCAGCTTGGAGCTAGCTCCTACGGGTGAGCAGTTCTTC
NA	NA	TRBV7-6	TRBJ2-7	CASSRGNEQYF	TGTGCCAGCAGCCGGGGTAACGAGCAGTACTTC
TRBD1	NA	TRBV6-1	TRBJ2-7	CASGTGVYEQYF	TGTGCCAGCGGGACAGGGGTCTACGAGCAGTACTTC
NA	NA	TRBV19	TRBJ2-4	CASNNGGPRNIQYF	TGTGCCAGTAATAACGGAGGGCCGAGGAACATTCAGTACTTC
TRBD1	once	TRBV27	TRBJ2-7	CASSSGTALRSEQYF	TGTGCCAGCAGCTCCGGGACAGCCCTACGAAGCGAGCAGTACTTC
NA	NA	TRBV27	TRBJ2-7	CASGKGAYEQYF	TGTGCCAGCGGTAAAGGGGCATACGAGCAGTACTTC
NA	NA	TRBV27	TRBJ2-2	CASTPIGAANTGELFF	TGTGCCAGCACCCCGATAGGAGCAGCTAACACCGGGGAGCTGTTTTTT
NA	NA	TRBV29-1	TRBJ2-1	CSVHIYNEQFF	TGCAGCGTCCACATATACAATGAGCAGTTCTTC
NA	NA	TRBV5-4	TRBJ2-5	CASTSLGLQETQYF	TGTGCCAGCACAAGTCTAGGCCTCCAAGAGACCCAGTACTTC
TRBD1	NA	TRBV7-2	TRBJ2-7	CASSRTGFYEQYF	TGTGCCAGCAGCCGGACAGGGTTCTACGAGCAGTACTTC
NA	NA	TRBV7-3	TRBJ2-1	CASRTAGRDDNEQFF	TGTGCCAGCAGAACGGCTGGGAGAGACGACAATGAGCAGTTCTTC
TRBD2	NA	TRBV2	TRBJ2-7	CASRGGEQYF	TGTGCCAGCAGGGGGGGGGAGCAGTACTTC
NA	NA	TRBV20-1	TRBJ2-7	CSAPQGYEQYF	TGCAGTGCCCCTCAGGGATACGAGCAGTACTTC
NA	NA	TRBV29-1	TRBJ1-1	CSVEGLGQIEAFF	TGCAGCGTTGAGGGCTTGGGGCAGATTGAAGCTTTCTTT
NA	NA	TRBV19	TRBJ2-6	CASSMSSSGANVLTF	TGTGCCAGTAGTATGTCTAGCTCTGGGGCCAACGTCCTGACTTTC
TRBD1	NA	TRBV7-8	TRBJ2-7	CASSHHRDSPYEQYF	TGTGCCAGCAGCCACCACAGGGACAGCCCCTACGAGCAGTACTTC
TRBD1	once	TRBV16	TRBJ1-2	CASSQKPWGDQGTGGFPSHGYTF	TGTGCCAGCAGCCAGAAACCCTGGGGGGACCAGGGGACAGGGGGCTTCCCCTCACATGGCTACACCTTC
TRBD1	NA	TRBV4-1	TRBJ1-1	CASSQARGLTEAFF	TGCGCCAGCAGCCAAGCCAGGGGGCTCACTGAAGCTTTCTTT
NA	NA	TRBV10-2	TRBJ2-7	CASRLGDYEQYF	TGCGCCAGCAGGCTCGGGGACTACGAGCAGTACTTC
NA	NA	TRBV13	TRBJ2-4	CASSSSAPGVQYF	TGTGCCAGCAGCTCCTCTGCCCCCGGGGTTCAGTACTTC
TRBD2	NA	TRBV4-2	TRBJ2-3	CASSPALAGTDTQYF	TGTGCCAGCAGCCCCGCACTAGCGGGGACAGATACGCAGTATTTT
TRBD1	NA	TRBV9	TRBJ2-1	CASSDTGTGANEQFF	TGTGCCAGCAGCGACACCGGGACAGGCGCTAATGAGCAGTTCTTC
NA	NA	TRBV5-1	TRBJ2-1	CASSLSWLESNEQFF	TGCGCCAGCAGCTTGTCATGGTTAGAAAGCAATGAGCAGTTCTTC
TRBD2	NA	TRBV28	TRBJ2-1	CASSVSGRGDEQFF	TGTGCCAGCAGTGTAAGCGGGAGGGGCGATGAGCAGTTCTTC
NA	NA	TRBV7-8	TRBJ2-7	CASSPLDRSSYEQYF	TGTGCCAGCAGCCCCCTCGACAGAAGCTCCTACGAGCAGTACTTC
NA	once	TRBV19	TRBJ2-7	CASSADSYEQYF	TGTGCCTCGAGCGCAGACTCCTACGAGCAGTACTTC
TRBD1	NA	TRBV11-2	TRBJ2-1	CASSPSQGASYNEQFF	TGTGCCAGCAGCCCTAGCCAGGGGGCCTCCTACAATGAGCAGTTCTTC
TRBD1	NA	TRBV28	TRBJ2-7	CASSDRDSYEQYF	TGTGCCAGCAGCGACAGGGATTCCTACGAGCAGTACTTC
TRBD2	NA	TRBV7-8	TRBJ2-7	CASSLGGLAYEQYF	TGTGCCAGCAGCTTAGGGGGACTAGCTTACGAGCAGTACTTC
NA	NA	TRBV27	TRBJ2-1	CASSLSTTGNEQFF	TGTGCCAGCAGTTTATCGACGACGGGTAATGAGCAGTTCTTC